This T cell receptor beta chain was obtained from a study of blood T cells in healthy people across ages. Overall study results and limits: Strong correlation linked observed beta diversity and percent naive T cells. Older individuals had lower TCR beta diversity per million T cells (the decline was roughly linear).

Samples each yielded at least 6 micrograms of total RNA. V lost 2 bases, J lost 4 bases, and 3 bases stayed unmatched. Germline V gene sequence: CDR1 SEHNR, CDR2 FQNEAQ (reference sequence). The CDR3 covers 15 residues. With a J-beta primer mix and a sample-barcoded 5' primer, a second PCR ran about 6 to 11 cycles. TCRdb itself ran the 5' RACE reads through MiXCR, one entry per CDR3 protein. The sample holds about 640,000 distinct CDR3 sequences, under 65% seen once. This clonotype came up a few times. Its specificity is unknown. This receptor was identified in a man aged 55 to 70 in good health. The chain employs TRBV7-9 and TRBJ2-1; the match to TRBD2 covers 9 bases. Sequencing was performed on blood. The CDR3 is CASSLRLAGYNEQFF. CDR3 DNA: TGTGCCAGCAGCTTACGTCTAGCGGGGTACAATGAGCAGTTCTTC.